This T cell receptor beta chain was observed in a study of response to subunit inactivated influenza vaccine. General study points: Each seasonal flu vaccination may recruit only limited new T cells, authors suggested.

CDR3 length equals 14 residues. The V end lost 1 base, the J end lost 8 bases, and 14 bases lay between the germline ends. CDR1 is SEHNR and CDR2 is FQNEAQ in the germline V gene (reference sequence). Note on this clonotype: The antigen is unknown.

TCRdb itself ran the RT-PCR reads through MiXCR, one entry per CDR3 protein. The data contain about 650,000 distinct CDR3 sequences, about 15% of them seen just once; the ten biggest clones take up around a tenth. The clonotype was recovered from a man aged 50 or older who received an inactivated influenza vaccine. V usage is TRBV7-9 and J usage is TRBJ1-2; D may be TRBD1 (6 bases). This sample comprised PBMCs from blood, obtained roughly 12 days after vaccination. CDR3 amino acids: CASSLESNREGYTF. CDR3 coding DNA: TGTGCCAGCAGCTTAGAGTCGAACAGGGAAGGCTACACCTTC. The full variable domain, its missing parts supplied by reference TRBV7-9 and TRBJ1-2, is DTGVSQNPRHKITKRGQNVTFRCDPISEHNRLYWYRQTLGQGPEFLTYFQNEAQLEKSRLLSDRFSAERPKGSFSTLEIQRTEQGDSAMYLCASSLESNREGYTFGSGTRLTVV.